These 28 T cell receptor beta chains were sequenced from one sample in a study of T cells after yellow fever vaccination. Via MiXCR, TCRdb re-called the 5' RACE reads, giving one row per CDR3 protein. The sample carries about 25,000 distinct CDR3 sequences, around 3.5% recorded once. The sequencing used PBMCs, either bulk or a sorted T-cell subset (CD4+, CD8+, memory, or dextramer-sorted; not recorded which), collected roughly seven weeks after the first yellow fever vaccination. Receptors originate from a man between 18 and 29 years old who received the YFV17D yellow fever vaccine.

This clonotype was seen at least ten times. The chain couples TRBV7-2 to TRBJ2-1, with 12 bases fitting TRBD2. From germline, CDR1 is SGHTA and CDR2 FQGNSA. The CDR3 spans 16 residues. J was trimmed by 7 bases and V by 5 bases; bases with no gene match: 9. The CDR3 DNA follows: TGTGCCAGCAGCCCTATGTGGCTAGCGGGGGGGAATGAGCAGTTCTTC. Translated: CASSPMWLAGGNEQFF.

This clonotype was recorded at least ten times. The chain has TRBV5-1 and TRBJ2-7, with 10 bases identical to TRBD1. The V gene end was trimmed by 4 bases and the J gene end by 4 bases; junction bases not matched to a gene: 11. The germline V gene has CDR1 SGHRS and CDR2 YFSETQ. CDR3 size: 16 residues. The CDR3 bases are TGCGCCAGCAGCCGAGAGCCGGGACAGGGGCTGTACGAGCAGTACTTC. It encodes CASSREPGQGLYEQYF. Supplemented by reference TRBV5-1 and TRBJ2-7, the full variable domain reads KAGVTQTPRYLIKTRGQQVTLSCSPISGHRSVSWYQQTPGQGLQFLFEYFSETQRNKGNFPGRFSGRQFSNSRSEMNVSTLELGDSALYLCASSREPGQGLYEQYFGPGTRLTVT.

This clonotype has ten or more counts. The chain is built from TRBV2 and TRBJ2-3; 7 bases line up with TRBD1. The CDR3 is 14 amino acids. Germline-derived CDR1 and CDR2 are SNHLY and FYNNEI. Unmatched junction bases numbered 11, after V lost 8 bases and J lost 6 bases. The CDR3 DNA sequence: TGTGCCAGCGGAAAGACAGGGAATCCTGATACGCAGTATTTT. This gives the protein CASGKTGNPDTQYF.

This clonotype has a count of ten or more. The J gene is TRBJ1-2, the V gene TRBV6-5, with TRBD1 matching over 9 bases. Germline loops: CDR1 MNHEY, CDR2 SVGAGI. This CDR3 has 18 amino acids. The J segment lost 5 bases and the V segment lost 5 bases, leaving 18 bases of the junction unmatched. Here the CDR3 DNA reads TGTGCCAGCAGTCCGCCTTGGCTCTCCGGGACAGGGAGTTATGGCTACACCTTC. Translated: CASSPPWLSGTGSYGYTF.

This clonotype is labeled medium-sized. The rearrangement joins TRBV5-1 to TRBJ2-7; tentatively, D is TRBD1 or TRBD2 (5 bases each). Trimming took 4 bases from V and 0 from J, leaving 11 bases between them. The CDR3 sequence is 14 residues long. Germline V gene sequence: CDR1 SGHRS, CDR2 YFSETQ. DNA of the CDR3: TGCGCCAGCAGCCTATCAGGGAGCTCCTACGAGCAGTACGTC. Translated: CASSLSGSSYEQYV.

This clonotype was seen ten or more times. This chain uses TRBV5-1 with TRBJ2-3, with D perhaps TRBD1 (6 bases). The ends were cut back, 4 bases at V and 0 bases at J, with 12 bases in the middle. The CDR3 is 15 amino acids. Germline V lookup: CDR1 SGHRS, CDR2 YFSETQ. CDR3 DNA: TGCGCCAGCAGCCCAGGACAGACTAGCACAGATACGCAGTATTTT. Translation: CASSPGQTSTDTQYF.

This clonotype has a count of ten or more. The J gene is TRBJ1-1, the V gene TRBV7-9, with D possibly being TRBD1 (5 bases). This CDR3 contains 12 residues. From germline, CDR1 is SEHNR and CDR2 FQNEAQ (reference sequence). V lost 4 bases and J 4 bases, leaving 7 bases between the germline ends. Here the CDR3 reads CASSWGGTEAFF. CDR3 nucleotides: TGTGCCAGCAGCTGGGGGGGCACTGAAGCTTTCTTT.

This clonotype was detected ten times or more. The genes are TRBV5-1 and TRBJ1-1, with TRBD1 matching over 7 bases. The CDR3 is made up of 14 amino acids. V lost 2 bases and J lost 3; bases outside the gene matches: 4. From germline, CDR1 is SGHRS and CDR2 YFSETQ. The CDR3 nucleotides read TGCGCCAGCAGCTTACAGGGGTCGGACACTGAAGCTTTCTTT. Protein product: CASSLQGSDTEAFF.

The chain links TRBV19 to TRBJ1-1; maybe TRBD1 (6 bases). The germline V gene encodes CDR1 LNHDA and CDR2 SQIVND (reference sequence). CDR3 length: 16 residues. The V and J ends lost 5 bases and 4 bases respectively, with 20 bases between them. The CDR3 nucleotides are TGTGCCAGTAGTCCGGGACACTTAGAGGGGTTCACTGAAGCTTTCTTT. Encoded protein: CASSPGHLEGFTEAFF.

This clonotype was detected many times. V is TRBV7-8 and J is TRBJ2-3; D possibly corresponds to TRBD1 (5 bases). V shed 5 bases and J shed 5 bases, with 17 bases lying between them. The CDR3 sequence is 15 residues long. Germline values: CDR1 SGHVS, CDR2 FQNEAQ. The CDR3 DNA reads as TGTGCCAGCAGCCCCCCGCAGGGTGATGGAGATACGCAGTATTTT. This translates into CASSPPQGDGDTQYF.

This clonotype was seen at least ten times. The V gene is TRBV7-3, the J gene TRBJ2-2; D perhaps matches TRBD1 (5 bases). With 3 bases removed from V and 6 bases from J, the gap between germline ends came to 5 bases. The CDR3 length is 12 residues. CDR1 is SGHTA and CDR2 is FQGTGA in the germline V gene. Here the CDR3 DNA reads TGTGCCAGCAGCTTGGGGCCCGGGGAGCTGTTTTTT. It specifies CASSLGPGELFF.

This clonotype was counted many times. The chain recombines TRBV7-2 with TRBJ2-4; D may be TRBD1 (5 bases). Between the trimmed V and J ends, which lost 2 bases and 6 bases, there was a span of 8 bases. Per germline, CDR1 SGHTA and CDR2 FQGNSA. The CDR3 sequence is 13 residues long. The CDR3 coding sequence is TGTGCCAGCAGCTTACAGGGTGGAAACATTCAGTACTTC. Its translation is CASSLQGGNIQYF.

The table lists this clonotype with many counts. V is TRBV4-3 and J is TRBJ2-4, with D possibly being TRBD1 (7 bases). Germline CDR1 LGHNA, CDR2 YSLEER. Trimming took 0 bases from V and 2 from J, leaving 20 bases between them. CDR3 length: 19 residues. The CDR3 region has the DNA TGCGCCAGCAGCCAAGATCTCTTAGGAGGGGGCTTGACCAAAAACATTCAGTACTTC. Protein sequence: CASSQDLLGGGLTKNIQYF.

Many counts were recorded for this clonotype. The chain has TRBV4-3 and TRBJ2-2; D is undetermined. This CDR3 has 15 residues. V was clipped by 0 bases and J by 4 bases, with 9 bases between them. CDR1 is LGHNA, CDR2 YSLEER, per germline. The CDR3 region has the DNA TGCGCCAGCAGCCAAGATTCCCAGACCACCGGGGAGCTGTTTTTT. Its translation: CASSQDSQTTGELFF.

In its sample, this clonotype was seen many times. V is TRBV5-1 and J is TRBJ2-3; tentative D call: TRBD2 (5 bases). The CDR3 sequence is 15 residues long. The ends were cut back, 3 bases at V and 0 bases at J, with 11 bases in the middle. Per germline, CDR1 SGHRS and CDR2 YFSETQ. The CDR3 region is CASSSNGESTDTQYF. Written as DNA, the CDR3 is TGCGCCAGCAGCTCGAACGGGGAGAGCACAGATACGCAGTATTTT.

The table lists this clonotype with many counts. This CDR3 reads CASRKQGGAYEQYF. In nucleotides, the CDR3 is TGTGCCAGCAGGAAACAAGGAGGGGCATACGAGCAGTACTTC. The chain combines TRBV25-1 with TRBJ2-7; D is possibly TRBD2 (6 bases). CDR1 MGHDK and CDR2 SYGVNS come from the germline V gene. Trimming left V 6 bases short and J 4 bases short, with 16 bases between. This CDR3 region has 14 residues.

In its sample, this clonotype was seen many times. V is TRBV9 and J is TRBJ2-7; no firm D call. CDR1 SGDLS and CDR2 YYNGEE come from the germline V gene. The CDR3 totals 13 residues. V was shortened by 3 bases and J by 6 bases, with 13 bases between the two germline ends. The CDR3 bases are TGTGCCAGCAGCGCTCAGACCGTCTCCGAGCAGTACTTC. The encoded protein is CASSAQTVSEQYF.

The table lists this clonotype with many counts. The DNA of the CDR3 is TGTGCCAGCAGCCAAGTCGATGAGCAGTTCTTC. This encodes CASSQVDEQFF. This chain joins TRBV3-1 and TRBJ2-1; D remains unclear. Germline V gene data show CDR1 as LGHDT and CDR2 as YNNKEL (reference sequence). The V end was cut by 1 base, the J end by 8 bases, with 3 bases between. The CDR3 length is 11 residues.

The sample holds many counts of this clonotype. The chain has TRBV24-1 and TRBJ2-1; 7 bases align to TRBD1. Per the germline V gene, CDR1 is KGHDR and CDR2 is SFDVKD. The J segment lost 7 bases and the V segment lost 6 bases, leaving 2 bases of the junction unmatched. CDR3 length equals 12 residues. CDR3 sequence: CATSSRGNEQFF. The CDR3 coding sequence is TGTGCCACCAGTAGCAGGGGGAATGAGCAGTTCTTC.

Relative to its sample, this clonotype is medium-sized. The chain has TRBV20-1 and TRBJ2-6; TRBD2 might be the D (5 bases). CDR1 is DFQATT and CDR2 is SNEGSKA in the germline V gene (reference sequence). The germline V and J ends were trimmed by 5 bases and 0 bases, with 11 bases remaining between them. The CDR3 runs to 15 residues. DNA of the CDR3: TGCAGTGCTGATGGAGGCTTCTCTGGGGCCAACGTCCTGACTTTC. This gives the protein CSADGGFSGANVLTF.

This clonotype is medium-sized within its sample. J is TRBJ2-1 and V is TRBV2; TRBD2 matches at 7 bases. This CDR3 is built from 14 residues. The junction had 4 bases not matched to a gene; V was cut back by 5 bases and J by 3 bases. Per germline, CDR1 SNHLY and CDR2 FYNNEI. The CDR3 loop is CASSLAEFYNEQFF. The CDR3 nucleotides are TGTGCCAGCAGTCTAGCGGAGTTCTACAATGAGCAGTTCTTC.

This clonotype was seen repeatedly, ten times or more. The CDR3 here is CASSLYNDYEQYV. For the CDR3, the DNA is TGTGCCAGCAGCTTGTACAACGATTACGAGCAGTACGTC. The rearrangement links TRBV5-6 to TRBJ2-7; D remains ambiguous. This CDR3 contains 13 residues. V gave up 1 base and J gave up 4 bases, with 9 bases separating them. Germline-derived CDR1 and CDR2 are SGHDT and YYEEEE.

In this sample, this clonotype turned up many times. V usage is TRBV6-2 or TRBV6-3 and J usage is TRBJ2-7; possibly TRBD2 for D (6 bases). This CDR3 has 15 amino acids. Germline lookup yields CDR1 MNHEY and CDR2 SVGEGT. Trimming removed 5 bases at V and 9 bases at J, with 23 bases between. CDR3 in amino acids: CASSPIGLNRPSQYF. Written as DNA, the CDR3 is TGTGCCAGCAGTCCCATAGGACTAAACCGTCCTTCGCAGTACTTC.

The sample holds many counts of this clonotype. V and J are TRBV4-1 and TRBJ1-5; 11 nucleotides align to TRBD1. The CDR3 contains 16 residues. Germline CDR1 and CDR2: MGHRA and YSYEKL. V was pared by 6 bases and J by 6 bases, with 10 bases of the junction left unmatched. The CDR3 region has the DNA TGCGCCAGCAGAAGTTTATTGGACAGGGGGCCTCAGCCCCAGCATTTT. It codes for CASRSLLDRGPQPQHF.

The sample holds many counts of this clonotype. The gene calls are TRBV5-1 and TRBJ2-1; D ambiguous. This CDR3 is built from 16 residues. Germline CDR1 and CDR2: SGHRS and YFSETQ. Deletions cut 2 bases from V and 2 bases from J, with 14 bases between. CDR3 DNA sequence: TGCGCCAGCAGCTTACAAGGGTTGAGGACCTACAATGAGCAGTTCTTC. It codes for CASSLQGLRTYNEQFF.

The table lists this clonotype with many counts. The rearrangement joins TRBV9 to TRBJ2-7; 7 bases map to TRBD1. J lost 5 bases, V lost 2 bases, and 7 bases had no gene match. Germline values: CDR1 SGDLS, CDR2 YYNGEE. This CDR3 has 14 amino acids. CDR3 residues: CASSVGTVGDEQYF. The CDR3 DNA is TGTGCCAGCAGCGTGGGGACAGTCGGGGACGAGCAGTACTTC.

This clonotype was recorded many times. The chain carries TRBV3-1 and TRBJ2-5, with unresolved D. Germline V gene data show CDR1 as LGHDT and CDR2 as YNNKEL (reference sequence). Between the trimmed V and J ends, which lost 3 bases and 2 bases, there was a span of 10 bases. The CDR3 length is 14 residues. CDR3 region: CASSHGMLQETQYF. The DNA for the CDR3 is TGTGCCAGCAGCCATGGGATGTTGCAAGAGACCCAGTACTTC.

This clonotype appeared many times. The gene calls are TRBV7-2 and TRBJ2-4; 7 bases agree with TRBD1. The length of the CDR3 is 14 residues. CDR1 is SGHTA and CDR2 is FQGNSA in the germline V gene. After removal of 2 bases from V and 6 bases from J, the junction contained 4 bases not matched to a gene. The CDR3 sequence is CASSLRAGGNIQYF. DNA for the CDR3: TGTGCCAGCAGCTTAAGGGCAGGGGGAAACATTCAGTACTTC.